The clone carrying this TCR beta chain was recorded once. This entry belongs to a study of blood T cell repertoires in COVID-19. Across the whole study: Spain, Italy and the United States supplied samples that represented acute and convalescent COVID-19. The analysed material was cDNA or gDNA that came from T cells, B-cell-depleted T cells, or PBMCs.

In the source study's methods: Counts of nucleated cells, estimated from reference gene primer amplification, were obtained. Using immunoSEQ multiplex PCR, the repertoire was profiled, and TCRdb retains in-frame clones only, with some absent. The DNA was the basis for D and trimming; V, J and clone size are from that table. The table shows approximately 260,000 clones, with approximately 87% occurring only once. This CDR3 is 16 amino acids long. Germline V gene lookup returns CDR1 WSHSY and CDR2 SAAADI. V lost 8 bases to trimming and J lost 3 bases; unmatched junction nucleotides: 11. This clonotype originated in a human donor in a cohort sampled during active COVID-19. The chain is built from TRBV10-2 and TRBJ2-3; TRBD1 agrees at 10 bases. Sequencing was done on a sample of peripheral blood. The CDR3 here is CASRRTGGAGTDTQYF. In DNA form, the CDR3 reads TGCGCCAGCCGGAGGACAGGGGGGGCGGGGACAGATACGCAGTATTTT.